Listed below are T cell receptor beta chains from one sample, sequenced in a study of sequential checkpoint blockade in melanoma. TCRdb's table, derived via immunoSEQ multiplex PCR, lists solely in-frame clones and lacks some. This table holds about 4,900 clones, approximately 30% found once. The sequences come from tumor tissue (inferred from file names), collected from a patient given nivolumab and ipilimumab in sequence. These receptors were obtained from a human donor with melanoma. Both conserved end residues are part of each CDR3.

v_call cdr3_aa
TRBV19 CASSIWDTNEKLFF
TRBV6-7 CASSYGRGQETQYF
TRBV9 CASSPDPARDTEAFF
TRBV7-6 CASSRTSGDTDTQYF
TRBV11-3 CASSFDRAINGELFF
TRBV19 CASSFGQGGYEQYF
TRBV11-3 CASSLALGGGMNTGELFF
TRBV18 CASSQAEDEKLFF
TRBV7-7 CASSLRLAGEGEQFF
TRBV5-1 CASSLGPTNTEAFF
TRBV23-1 CASSWSTGNGYTF
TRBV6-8 CASSPSGGSGANVLTF
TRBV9 CASSEAGINIQYF
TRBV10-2 CATARVSAEAFF
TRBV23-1 CASSLGGTVGAFF
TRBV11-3 CASSLGQDARDLNSPLHF
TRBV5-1 CASSFGQNGWGGYTF
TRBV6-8 CASSEWGNSGNTIYF
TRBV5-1 CASSLALGGQETQYF
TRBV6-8 CASSSPGQGTEAFF
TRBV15 CATSRDIAGVAQYF
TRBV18 CASSPTGETQYF
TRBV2 CASRTGAADYGYTF
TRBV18 CASSPSSGTYTGELFF
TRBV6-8 CASSYFRGAGGYTF
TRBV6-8 CASSYSSTSGGAFNEQFF
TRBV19 CASTPNGVLVLGDTQYF
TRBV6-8 CASSYLGLAGNEQFF
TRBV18 CASSPSDSPMGEQYF
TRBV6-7 CASSELGAYYNEQFF
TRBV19 CASSIGGGYSYEQYF
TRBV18 CASSPLGQGPDTIYF
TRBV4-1 CASSLIREETQYF
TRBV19 CASRTSEITGELFF
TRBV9 CASSAGTSSYEQYF
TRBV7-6 CASSPVGVFDEQYF
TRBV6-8 CASSYKASRSGNTIYF
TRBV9 CASSATGEGYGYTF
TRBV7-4 CASSERLGWETQYF
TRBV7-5 CASSPGLAGGPGELFF
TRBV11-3 CASSQFRQGRGNEKLFF
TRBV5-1 CASSQVLGEGALNTEAFF